Shown below are 10 T cell receptor beta chains from a single sample sequenced in a study of T-cell memory formation after mild COVID-19. Each CDR3 protein is one row after TCRdb ran MiXCR on the 5' RACE reads. There are fewer than 400,000 distinct CDR3 sequences in the sample; about 15% occur only once, and approximately 21% lies in the top ten. The sample was PBMCs or a T cell subset sorted from them (not recorded which). Receptors were obtained from a man aged 18-30 years who had mild COVID-19 (a few samples of this study predate the infection). Cell type and time point are not known.

The chain couples TRBV20-1 to TRBJ1-1; D remains ambiguous. The V gene lost 1 base and the J gene lost 4 bases, with 10 bases spanning the gap. This CDR3 has 13 residues. Germline V gene lookup returns CDR1 DFQATT and CDR2 SNEGSKA (reference sequence). Here the CDR3 reads CSARGERVTEAFF. In DNA, the CDR3 is TGCAGTGCTAGAGGTGAACGGGTCACTGAAGCTTTCTTT.

This clonotype occurred many times. This chain's CDR3 is CASSQGTEETQYF. Written as DNA, the CDR3 is TGCGCCAGCAGCCAGGGGACAGAAGAGACCCAGTACTTC. The chain couples TRBV5-1 to TRBJ2-5; TRBD1 matches 7 bases. From germline, CDR1 is SGHRS and CDR2 YFSETQ. CDR3 length equals 13 residues. The V segment lost 4 bases and the J segment 3 bases; nucleotides outside the gene matches: 3.

This clonotype came up a few times. This rearrangement joins TRBV21-1 to TRBJ2-7; the table's D call of TRBD2 was not tested on the DNA. TRBV21-1 is a recognized pseudogene. This CDR3 has 18 residues. The CDR3 nucleotides read TGTGCCAGCAGCAAAGTTGGTCTTAAGTCCCTGGACTCCTACGAGCAGTACTTC. Translated: CASSKVGLKSLDSYEQYF.

The rearrangement uses TRBV9 and TRBJ2-5; 8 bases map to TRBD2. The junction had 7 bases not matched to a gene; V was cut back by 0 bases and J by 3 bases. The CDR3 extends over 16 amino acids. CDR1 and CDR2 from the germline V gene are SGDLS and YYNGEE. The CDR3 coding sequence is TGTGCCAGCAGCGTAGCCCAAGCGGGGGACAAAGAGACCCAGTACTTC. Amino acids: CASSVAQAGDKETQYF. Supplemented by reference TRBV9 and TRBJ2-5, the full variable domain reads DSGVTQTPKHLITATGQRVTLRCSPRSGDLSVYWYQQSLDQGLQFLIQYYNGEERAKGNILERFSAQQFPDLHSELNLSSLELGDSALYFCASSVAQAGDKETQYFGPGTRLLVL.

This clonotype was found many times. This chain joins TRBV5-1 and TRBJ2-2; D is uncertain. CDR1 and CDR2 from the germline V gene are SGHRS and YFSETQ. Trimming shortened V by 0 bases and J by 0 bases, and 3 bases separated the two germline ends. This CDR3 is built from 14 residues. The CDR3 spells CASSLAANTGELFF. The DNA of the CDR3 is TGCGCCAGCAGCTTGGCAGCGAACACCGGGGAGCTGTTTTTT.

This clonotype was picked up a small number of times. The V call is TRBV6-2 or TRBV6-3, the J call TRBJ1-1; unclear D gene. Trimming took off 8 bases at V and 0 bases at J, with 16 bases between the two ends. Germline V gene sequence: CDR1 MNHEY, CDR2 SVGEGT. The CDR3 runs to 15 residues. CDR3: CASVFGGPMNTEAFF. The CDR3 DNA is TGTGCCAGCGTATTTGGTGGGCCGATGAACACTGAAGCTTTCTTT.

This clonotype was counted only a few times. The chain combines TRBV6-5 with TRBJ2-1; possibly TRBD1 for D (6 bases). CDR1 and CDR2 from the germline V gene are MNHEY and SVGAGI. The CDR3 extends over 13 amino acids. Trimming removed 5 bases at V and 14 bases at J, with 19 bases between. This CDR3 reads CASSPRRDRNKFF. CDR3 sequence (DNA): TGTGCCAGCAGTCCTAGACGAGACAGGAATAAGTTCTTC.

This clonotype was observed a few times. V gene TRBV28 combines with J gene TRBJ2-7, with unresolved D. Trimming took 6 bases from V and 0 from J, leaving 9 bases between them. The CDR3 sequence is 13 residues long. Germline values: CDR1 MDHEN, CDR2 SYDVKM. The CDR3: CASRVPLSYEQYF. Written as DNA, the CDR3 is TGTGCCAGCAGAGTCCCCCTCTCCTACGAGCAGTACTTC.

This clonotype was observed a few times. Here the CDR3 reads CSATGGAPTDTQYF. CDR3 nucleotides: TGCAGTGCTACCGGGGGGGCCCCGACAGATACGCAGTATTTT. The gene calls are TRBV20-1 and TRBJ2-3, with TRBD2 matching 8 bases. The germline V gene has CDR1 DFQATT and CDR2 SNEGSKA (reference sequence). Trimming took 4 bases from V and 3 from J; bases not matched to a gene: 6. This CDR3 has 14 residues.

This chain links TRBV20-1 with TRBJ1-2, with D perhaps TRBD1 (6 bases). With 5 bases removed from V and 7 bases from J, the gap between germline ends came to 20 bases. Germline V gene sequence: CDR1 DFQATT, CDR2 SNEGSKA (reference sequence). The CDR3 has 14 amino acids. CDR3 nucleotide sequence: TGCAGTGCTCCTCTTGGGGGGCCGGCCCCTGGCTACACCTTC. This translates into CSAPLGGPAPGYTF.